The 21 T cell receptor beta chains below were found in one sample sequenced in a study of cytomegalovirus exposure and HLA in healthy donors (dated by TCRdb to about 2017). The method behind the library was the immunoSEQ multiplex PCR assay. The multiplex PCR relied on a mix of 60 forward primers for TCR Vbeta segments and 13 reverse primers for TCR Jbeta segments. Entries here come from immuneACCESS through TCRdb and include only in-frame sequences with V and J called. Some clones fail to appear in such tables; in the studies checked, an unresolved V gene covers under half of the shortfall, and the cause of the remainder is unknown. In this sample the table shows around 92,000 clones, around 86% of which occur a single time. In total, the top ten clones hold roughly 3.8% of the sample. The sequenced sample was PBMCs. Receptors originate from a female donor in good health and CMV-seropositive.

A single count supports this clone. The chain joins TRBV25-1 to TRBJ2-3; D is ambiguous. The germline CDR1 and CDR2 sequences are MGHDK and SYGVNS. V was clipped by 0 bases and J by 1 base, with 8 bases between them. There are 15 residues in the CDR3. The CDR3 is CASSEYSLGTDTQYF. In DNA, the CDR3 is TGTGCCAGCAGTGAATACAGTCTGGGCACAGATACGCAGTATTTT.

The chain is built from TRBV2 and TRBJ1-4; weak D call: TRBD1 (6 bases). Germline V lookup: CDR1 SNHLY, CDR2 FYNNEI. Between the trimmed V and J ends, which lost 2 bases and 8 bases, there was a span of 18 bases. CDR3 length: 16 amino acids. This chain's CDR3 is CASSERQGQGWEKLFF. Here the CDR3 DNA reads TGTGCCAGCAGTGAACGTCAGGGGCAGGGTTGGGAAAAACTGTTTTTT.

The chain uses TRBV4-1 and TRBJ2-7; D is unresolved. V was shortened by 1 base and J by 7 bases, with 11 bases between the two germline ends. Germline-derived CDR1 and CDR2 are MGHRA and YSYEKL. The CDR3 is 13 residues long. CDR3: CASSQALLFEQYF. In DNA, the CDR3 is TGCGCCAGCAGCCAAGCGTTACTTTTTGAGCAGTACTTC.

This CDR3 reads CASSLTGGRQETQYF. In DNA, the CDR3 is TGTGCCAGCAGCTTAACAGGGGGAAGACAAGAGACCCAGTACTTC. The rearrangement uses TRBV7-3 and TRBJ2-5, with D maybe TRBD1 (6 bases). The germline V gene has CDR1 SGHTA and CDR2 FQGTGA. This CDR3 region has 15 residues. Deletions cut 0 bases from V and 2 bases from J, with 10 bases between.

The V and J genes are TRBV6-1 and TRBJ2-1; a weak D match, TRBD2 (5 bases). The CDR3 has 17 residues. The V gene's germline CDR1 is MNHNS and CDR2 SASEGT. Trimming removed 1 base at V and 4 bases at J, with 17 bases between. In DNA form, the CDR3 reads TGTGCCAGCAGTGAAGGTTTTCTAGCTTTGGCTTACAATGAGCAGTTCTTC. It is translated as CASSEGFLALAYNEQFF.

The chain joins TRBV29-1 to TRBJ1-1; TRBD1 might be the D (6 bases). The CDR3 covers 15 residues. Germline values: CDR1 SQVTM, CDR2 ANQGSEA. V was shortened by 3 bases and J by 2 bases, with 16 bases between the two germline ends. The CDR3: CSVDGGQSFNTEAFF. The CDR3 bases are TGCAGCGTTGACGGCGGACAGTCTTTCAACACTGAAGCTTTCTTT.

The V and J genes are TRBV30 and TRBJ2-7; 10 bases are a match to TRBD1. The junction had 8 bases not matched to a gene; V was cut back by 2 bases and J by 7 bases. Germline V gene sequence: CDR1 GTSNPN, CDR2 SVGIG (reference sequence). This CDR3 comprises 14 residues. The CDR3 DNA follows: TGTGCCTGGAGTCTCGGACAGGGGGAGGAAGAGCAGTACTTC. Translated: CAWSLGQGEEEQYF.

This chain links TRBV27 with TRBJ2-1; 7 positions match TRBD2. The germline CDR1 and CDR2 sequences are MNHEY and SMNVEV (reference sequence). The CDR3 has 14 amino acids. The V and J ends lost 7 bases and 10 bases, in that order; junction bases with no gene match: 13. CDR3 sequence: CASKPASGRGEQFF. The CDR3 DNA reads TGTGCCAGCAAACCCGCGAGCGGGCGGGGGGAGCAGTTCTTC.

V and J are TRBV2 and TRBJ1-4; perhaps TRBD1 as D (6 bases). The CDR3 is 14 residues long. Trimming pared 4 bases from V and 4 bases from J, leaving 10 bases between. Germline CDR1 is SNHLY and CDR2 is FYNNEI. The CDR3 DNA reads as TGTGCCAGCAGTGCGGGGGGCCTTAATGAAAAACTGTTTTTT. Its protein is CASSAGGLNEKLFF.

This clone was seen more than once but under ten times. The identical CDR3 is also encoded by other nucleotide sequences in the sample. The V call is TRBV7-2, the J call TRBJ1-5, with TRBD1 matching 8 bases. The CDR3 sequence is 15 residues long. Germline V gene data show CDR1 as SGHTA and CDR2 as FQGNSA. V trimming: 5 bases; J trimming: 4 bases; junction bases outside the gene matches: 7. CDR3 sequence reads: CASSPDRGRNQPQHF. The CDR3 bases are TGTGCCAGCAGCCCTGACAGGGGAAGGAATCAGCCCCAGCATTTT.

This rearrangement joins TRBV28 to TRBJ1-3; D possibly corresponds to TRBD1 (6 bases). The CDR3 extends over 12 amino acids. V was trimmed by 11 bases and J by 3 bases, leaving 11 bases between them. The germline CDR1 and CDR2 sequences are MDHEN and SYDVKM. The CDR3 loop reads CAAAGVGNTIYF. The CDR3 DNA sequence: TGTGCCGCCGCAGGGGTTGGAAACACCATATATTTT.

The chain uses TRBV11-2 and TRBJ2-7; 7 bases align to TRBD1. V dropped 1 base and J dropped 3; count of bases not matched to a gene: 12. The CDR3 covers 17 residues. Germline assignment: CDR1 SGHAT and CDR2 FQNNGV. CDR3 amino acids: CASSLGTGAPLNYEQYF. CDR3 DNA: TGTGCCAGCAGCTTAGGCACAGGGGCTCCTTTAAACTACGAGCAGTACTTC. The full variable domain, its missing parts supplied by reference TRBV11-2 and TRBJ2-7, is EAGVAQSPRYKIIEKRQSVAFWCNPISGHATLYWYQQILGQGPKLLIQFQNNGVVDDSQLPKDRFSAERLKGVDSTLKIQPAKLEDSAVYLCASSLGTGAPLNYEQYFGPGTRLTVT.

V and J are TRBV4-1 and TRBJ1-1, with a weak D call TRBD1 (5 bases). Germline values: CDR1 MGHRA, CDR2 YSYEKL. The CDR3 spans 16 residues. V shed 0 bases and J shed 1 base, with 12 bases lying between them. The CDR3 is CASSQEIGAPNTEAFF. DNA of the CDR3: TGCGCCAGCAGCCAAGAGATAGGGGCTCCGAACACTGAAGCTTTCTTT.

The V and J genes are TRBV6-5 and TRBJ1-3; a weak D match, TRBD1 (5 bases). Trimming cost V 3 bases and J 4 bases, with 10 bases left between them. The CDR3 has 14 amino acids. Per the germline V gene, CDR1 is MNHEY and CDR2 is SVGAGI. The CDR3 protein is CASSYLSGGNTIYF. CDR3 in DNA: TGTGCCAGCAGTTATTTGTCAGGGGGAAACACCATATATTTT.

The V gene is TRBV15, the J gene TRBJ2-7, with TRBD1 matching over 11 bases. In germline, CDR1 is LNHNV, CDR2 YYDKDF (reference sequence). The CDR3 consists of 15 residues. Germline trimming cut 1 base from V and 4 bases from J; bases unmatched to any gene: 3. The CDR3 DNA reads TGTGCCACCAGCAGAGGGACAGGGGGCCGGTACGAGCAGTACTTC. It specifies CATSRGTGGRYEQYF. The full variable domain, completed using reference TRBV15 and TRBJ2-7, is DAMVIQNPRYQVTQFGKPVTLSCSQTLNHNVMYWYQQKSSQAPKLLFHYYDKDFNNEADTPDNFQSRRPNTSFCFLDIRSPGLGDTAMYLCATSRGTGGRYEQYFGPGTRLTVT.

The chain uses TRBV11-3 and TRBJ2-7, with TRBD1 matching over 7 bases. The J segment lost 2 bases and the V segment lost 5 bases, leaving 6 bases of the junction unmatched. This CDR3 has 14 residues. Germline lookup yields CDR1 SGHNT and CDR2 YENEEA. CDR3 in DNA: TGTGCCAGCAGCGAGTCGGACAGGACCTACGAGCAGTACTTC. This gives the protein CASSESDRTYEQYF.

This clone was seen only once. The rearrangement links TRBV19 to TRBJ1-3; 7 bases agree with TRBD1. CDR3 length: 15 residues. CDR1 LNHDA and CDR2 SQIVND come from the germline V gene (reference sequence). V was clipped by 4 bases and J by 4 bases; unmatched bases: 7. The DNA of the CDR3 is TGTGCCAGTAGTACCCCCGACAGGGCCGGAAACACCATATATTTT. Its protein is CASSTPDRAGNTIYF.

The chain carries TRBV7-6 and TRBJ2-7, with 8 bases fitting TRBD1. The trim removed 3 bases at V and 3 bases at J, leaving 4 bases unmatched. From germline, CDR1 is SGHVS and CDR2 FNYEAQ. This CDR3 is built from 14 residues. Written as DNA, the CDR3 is TGTGCCAGCAGCTTGACAGGGGTCGGCTACGAGCAGTACTTC. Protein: CASSLTGVGYEQYF.

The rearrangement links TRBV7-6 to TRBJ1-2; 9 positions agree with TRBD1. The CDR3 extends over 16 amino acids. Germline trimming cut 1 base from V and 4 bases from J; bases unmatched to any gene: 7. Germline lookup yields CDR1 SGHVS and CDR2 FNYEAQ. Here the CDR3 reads CASSLEDRGGGYGYTF. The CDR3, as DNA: TGTGCCAGCAGCTTAGAGGACAGGGGCGGTGGCTATGGCTACACCTTC.

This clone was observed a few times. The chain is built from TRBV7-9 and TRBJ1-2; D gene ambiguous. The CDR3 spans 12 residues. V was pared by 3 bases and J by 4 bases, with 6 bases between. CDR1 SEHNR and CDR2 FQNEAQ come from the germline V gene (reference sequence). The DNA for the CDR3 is TGTGCCAGCAGCTTGACGGGCTATGGCTACACCTTC. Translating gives CASSLTGYGYTF.

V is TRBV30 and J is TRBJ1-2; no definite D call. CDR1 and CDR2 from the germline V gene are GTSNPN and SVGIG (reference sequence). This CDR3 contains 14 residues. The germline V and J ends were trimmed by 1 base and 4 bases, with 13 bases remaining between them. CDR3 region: CAWSENPTGYGYTF. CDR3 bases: TGTGCCTGGAGTGAAAACCCGACGGGCTATGGCTACACCTTC.